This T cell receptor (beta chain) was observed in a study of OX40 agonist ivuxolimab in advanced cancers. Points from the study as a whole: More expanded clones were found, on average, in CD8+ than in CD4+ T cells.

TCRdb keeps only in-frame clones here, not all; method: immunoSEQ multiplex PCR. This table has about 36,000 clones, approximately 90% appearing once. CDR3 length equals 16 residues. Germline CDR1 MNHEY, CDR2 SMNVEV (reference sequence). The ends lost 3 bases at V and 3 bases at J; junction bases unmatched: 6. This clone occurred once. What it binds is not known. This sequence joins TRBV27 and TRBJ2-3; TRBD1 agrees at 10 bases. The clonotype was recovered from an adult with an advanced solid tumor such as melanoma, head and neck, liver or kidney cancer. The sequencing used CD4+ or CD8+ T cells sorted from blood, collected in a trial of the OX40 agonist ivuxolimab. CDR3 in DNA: TGTGCCAGCAGTTTGGTGTGGACAGGGGGAACAGATACGCAGTATTTT. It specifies CASSLVWTGGTDTQYF.